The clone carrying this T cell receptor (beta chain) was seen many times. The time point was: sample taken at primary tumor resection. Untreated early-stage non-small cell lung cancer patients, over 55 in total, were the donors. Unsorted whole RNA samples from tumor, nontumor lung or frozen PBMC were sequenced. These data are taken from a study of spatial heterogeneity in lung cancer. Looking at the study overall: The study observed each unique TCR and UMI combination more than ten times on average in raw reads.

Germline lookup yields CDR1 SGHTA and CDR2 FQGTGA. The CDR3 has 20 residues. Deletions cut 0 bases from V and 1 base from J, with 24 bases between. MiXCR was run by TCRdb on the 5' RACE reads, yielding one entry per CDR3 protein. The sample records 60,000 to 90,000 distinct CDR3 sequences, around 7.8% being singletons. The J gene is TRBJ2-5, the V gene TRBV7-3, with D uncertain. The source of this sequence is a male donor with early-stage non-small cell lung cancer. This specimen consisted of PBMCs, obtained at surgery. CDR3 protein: CASSLTPLGRMGIAQETQYF. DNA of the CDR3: TGTGCCAGCAGCTTAACGCCTCTAGGGCGGATGGGCATCGCCCAAGAGACCCAGTACTTC.